This is a list of T cell receptor beta chains from one sample in a study of shared clonotypes between healthy human individuals. Produced via immunoSEQ multiplex PCR; TCRdb's table is partial and in-frame only. The sample records about 2.3 million clones, 85% to 95% being singletons. Sequenced sample: naive CD4+ T cells from PBMCs. All receptors derive from a young man in good health. Some clones in this sample may be carry-over from other donors' samples. Each CDR3 is given with its conserved first and last residue. Fields, in order: D gene, clone size, V gene, J gene, CDR3 protein, CDR3 DNA. D genes are given only for firm matches. Some rows have no size entry. The others give once, few or many, or a class for an expanded clone.

d_gene: .; abundance: .; v_gene: TRBV4-1; j_gene: TRBJ1-5; CDR3aa: CASSLPGTNQPQHF; CDR3nt: TGCGCCAGCAGCCTTCCCGGGACAAATCAGCCCCAGCATTTT
d_gene: .; abundance: .; v_gene: TRBV28; j_gene: TRBJ1-6; CDR3aa: CASSPRSLHSPLHF; CDR3nt: TGTGCCAGCAGTCCGCGGAGCCTGCATTCACCCCTCCACTTT
d_gene: .; abundance: .; v_gene: TRBV5-1; j_gene: TRBJ2-2; CDR3aa: CASSVRGGNTGELFF; CDR3nt: TGCGCCAGCAGCGTCAGGGGTGGCAACACCGGGGAGCTGTTTTTT
d_gene: TRBD1; abundance: few; v_gene: TRBV29-1; j_gene: TRBJ1-1; CDR3aa: CSVSSTGRTEAFF; CDR3nt: TGCAGCGTATCATCGACAGGGAGGACTGAAGCTTTCTTT
d_gene: .; abundance: .; v_gene: TRBV29-1; j_gene: TRBJ1-1; CDR3aa: CSVQDFNTEAFF; CDR3nt: TGCAGCGTCCAGGACTTTAACACTGAAGCTTTCTTT
d_gene: .; abundance: .; v_gene: TRBV27; j_gene: TRBJ2-1; CDR3aa: CASSSTLAPIIHNEQFF; CDR3nt: TGTGCCAGCAGTTCGACGTTAGCCCCAATCATCCACAATGAGCAGTTCTTC
d_gene: TRBD1; abundance: .; v_gene: TRBV5-6; j_gene: TRBJ2-4; CDR3aa: CASSFRDRDAIQYF; CDR3nt: TGTGCCAGCAGCTTTAGAGACAGGGACGCCATTCAGTACTTC
d_gene: .; abundance: .; v_gene: TRBV9; j_gene: TRBJ2-3; CDR3aa: CASSGRDLPQYF; CDR3nt: TGTGCCAGCAGCGGCCGGGACTTACCGCAGTATTTT
d_gene: .; abundance: .; v_gene: TRBV5-4; j_gene: TRBJ2-5; CDR3aa: CASSLSPWQQETQYF; CDR3nt: TGTGCCAGCAGCTTGTCGCCGTGGCAGCAAGAGACCCAGTACTTC
d_gene: TRBD1; abundance: .; v_gene: TRBV29-1; j_gene: TRBJ2-2; CDR3aa: CSVPTGLNTGELFF; CDR3nt: TGCAGCGTCCCGACAGGGTTAAACACCGGGGAGCTGTTTTTT
d_gene: TRBD1; abundance: .; v_gene: TRBV25-1; j_gene: TRBJ1-4; CDR3aa: CASSGDRKYEKLFF; CDR3nt: TGTGCCAGCAGTGGGGACAGGAAATATGAAAAACTGTTTTTT
d_gene: TRBD1; abundance: few; v_gene: TRBV28; j_gene: TRBJ2-2; CDR3aa: CASRTGDRGTGELFF; CDR3nt: TGTGCCAGCAGGACAGGGGATAGAGGCACCGGGGAGCTGTTTTTT
d_gene: .; abundance: .; v_gene: TRBV2; j_gene: TRBJ2-1; CDR3aa: CASMYEADRSYNEQFF; CDR3nt: TGTGCCAGCATGTATGAAGCGGATCGCTCCTACAATGAGCAGTTCTTC